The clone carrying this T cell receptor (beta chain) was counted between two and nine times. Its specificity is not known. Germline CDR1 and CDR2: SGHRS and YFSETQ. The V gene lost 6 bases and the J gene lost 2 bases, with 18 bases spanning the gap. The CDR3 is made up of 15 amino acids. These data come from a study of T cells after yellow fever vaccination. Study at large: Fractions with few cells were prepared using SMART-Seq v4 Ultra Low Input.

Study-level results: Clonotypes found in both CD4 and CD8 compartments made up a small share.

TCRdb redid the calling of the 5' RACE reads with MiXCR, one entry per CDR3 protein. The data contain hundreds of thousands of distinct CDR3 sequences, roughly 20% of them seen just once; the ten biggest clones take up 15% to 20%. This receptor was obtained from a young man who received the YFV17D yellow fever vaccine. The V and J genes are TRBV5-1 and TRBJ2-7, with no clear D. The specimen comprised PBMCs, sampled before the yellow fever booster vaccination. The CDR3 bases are TGCGCCAGCACCCCCTTCGGCAGGCAAACCTACGAGCAGTACTTC. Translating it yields CASTPFGRQTYEQYF.